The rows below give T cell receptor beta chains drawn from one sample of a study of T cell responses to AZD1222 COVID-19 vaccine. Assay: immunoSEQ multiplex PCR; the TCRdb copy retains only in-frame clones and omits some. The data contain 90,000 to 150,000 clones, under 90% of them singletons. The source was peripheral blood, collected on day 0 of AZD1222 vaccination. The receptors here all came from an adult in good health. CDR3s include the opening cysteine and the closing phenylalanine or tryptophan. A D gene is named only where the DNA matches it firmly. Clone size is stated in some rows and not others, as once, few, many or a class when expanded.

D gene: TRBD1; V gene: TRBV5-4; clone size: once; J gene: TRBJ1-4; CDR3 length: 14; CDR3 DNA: TGTGCCAGCAGCTTGGACAGGGGAAATGAAAAACTGTTTTTT; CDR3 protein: CASSLDRGNEKLFF
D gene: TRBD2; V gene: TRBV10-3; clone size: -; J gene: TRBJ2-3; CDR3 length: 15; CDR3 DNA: TGTGCCATCAGTGACCTAGCGGTCTTCACAGATACGCAGTATTTT; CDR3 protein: CAISDLAVFTDTQYF
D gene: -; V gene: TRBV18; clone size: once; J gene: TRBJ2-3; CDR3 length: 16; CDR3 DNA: TGTGCCAGCTCACCACCGAGCCGGGGCCCGAGGGATACGCAGTATTTT; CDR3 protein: CASSPPSRGPRDTQYF
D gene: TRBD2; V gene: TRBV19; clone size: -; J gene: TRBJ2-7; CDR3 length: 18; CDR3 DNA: TGTGCCAGTAGTAACCCAACGTGGGAAGCGGGAGCGCCCCACGAGCAGTACTTC; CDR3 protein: CASSNPTWEAGAPHEQYF
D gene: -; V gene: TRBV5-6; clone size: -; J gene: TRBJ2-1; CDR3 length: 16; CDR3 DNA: TGTGCCAGCAGCTTGGGGACGGGGGCCCCCTACAATGAGCAGTTCTTC; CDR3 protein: CASSLGTGAPYNEQFF
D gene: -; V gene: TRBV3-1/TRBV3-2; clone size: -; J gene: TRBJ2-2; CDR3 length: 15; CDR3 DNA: TGTGCCAGCAGCCGACCGCCTGGGAACACCGGGGAGCTGTTTTTT; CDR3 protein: CASSRPPGNTGELFF
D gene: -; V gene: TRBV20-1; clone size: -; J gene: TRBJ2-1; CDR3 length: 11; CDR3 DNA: TGCGTCGTTGGCCAGGGGAATGAGCAGTTCTTC; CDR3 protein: CVVGQGNEQFF
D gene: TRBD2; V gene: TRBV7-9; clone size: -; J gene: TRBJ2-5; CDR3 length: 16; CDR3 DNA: TGTGCCAGCAGCTTCGGAGCGGGGTCGGACCAAGAGACCCAGTACTTC; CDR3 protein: CASSFGAGSDQETQYF
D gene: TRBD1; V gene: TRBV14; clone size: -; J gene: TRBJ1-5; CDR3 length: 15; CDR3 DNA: TGTGCCAGCAGCCCCGGGACAGGATTCGATCAGCCCCAGCATTTT; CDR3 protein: CASSPGTGFDQPQHF
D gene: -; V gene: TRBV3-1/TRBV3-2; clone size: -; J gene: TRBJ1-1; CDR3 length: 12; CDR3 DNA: TGTGCCAGCAGCCTCCAAGCGGGTGGGGCTTTCTTT; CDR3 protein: CASSLQAGGAFF
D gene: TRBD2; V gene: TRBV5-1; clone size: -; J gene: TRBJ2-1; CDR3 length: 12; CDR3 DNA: TGCGCCAGCAGCCTCGGGACTAGCGAGCAGTTCTTC; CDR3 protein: CASSLGTSEQFF
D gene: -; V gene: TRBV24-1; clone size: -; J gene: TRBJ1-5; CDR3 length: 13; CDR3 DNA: TGTGCCACCAGTGCCTTAGAGGGTCAGCCCCAGCATTTT; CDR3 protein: CATSALEGQPQHF
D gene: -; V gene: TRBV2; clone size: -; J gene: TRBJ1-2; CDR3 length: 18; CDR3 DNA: TGTGCCAGCAGTTTTTCGCCCGGGGGGACCGCATCTAACTATGGCTACACCTTC; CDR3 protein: CASSFSPGGTASNYGYTF
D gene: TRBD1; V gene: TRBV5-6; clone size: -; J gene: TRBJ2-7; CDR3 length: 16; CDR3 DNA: TGTGCCAGCAGCTTGACCCTCGGCCAGGGGGCCCACGAGCAGTACTTC; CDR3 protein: CASSLTLGQGAHEQYF
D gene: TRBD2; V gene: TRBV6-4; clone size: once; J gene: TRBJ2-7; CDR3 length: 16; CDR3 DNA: TGTGCCAGCAGTGACTTCAGCACTAGCGGGAGGTTTGAGCAGTACTTC; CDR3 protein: CASSDFSTSGRFEQYF
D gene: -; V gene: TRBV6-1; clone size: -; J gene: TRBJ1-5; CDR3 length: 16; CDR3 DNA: TGTGCCAGCAGTGAGGGAGGGACTTGGAGCAATCAGCCCCAGCATTTT; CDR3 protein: CASSEGGTWSNQPQHF
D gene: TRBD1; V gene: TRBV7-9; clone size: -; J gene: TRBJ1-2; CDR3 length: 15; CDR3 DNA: TGTGCCAGCAGCGCGACCACGGAGGGGGCTAGGGGCTACACCTTC; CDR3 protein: CASSATTEGARGYTF
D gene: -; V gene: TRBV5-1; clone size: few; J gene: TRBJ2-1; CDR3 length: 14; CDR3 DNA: TGCGCCAGCAGCTTTCTAACCGTTAACAATGAGCAGTTCTTC; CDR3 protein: CASSFLTVNNEQFF
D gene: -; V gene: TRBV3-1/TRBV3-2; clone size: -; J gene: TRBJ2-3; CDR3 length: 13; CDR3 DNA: TGTGCCAGCAGCCCAATGGGCACAGATACGCAGTATTTT; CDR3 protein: CASSPMGTDTQYF
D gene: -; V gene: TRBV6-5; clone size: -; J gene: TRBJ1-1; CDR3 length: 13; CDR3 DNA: TGTGCCAGCAGTTACAGGGGGGATGTCGGAGCTTTCTTT; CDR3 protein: CASSYRGDVGAFF
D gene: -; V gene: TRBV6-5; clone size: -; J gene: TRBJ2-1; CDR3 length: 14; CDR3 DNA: TGTGCCAGCAGTTACGGGGCGGGCTCAAATGAGCAGTTCTTC; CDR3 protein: CASSYGAGSNEQFF
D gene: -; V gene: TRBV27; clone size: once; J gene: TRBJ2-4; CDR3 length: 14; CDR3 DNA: TGTGCCAGCAGCGTGGGATGGGCCAAAAACATTCAGTACTTC; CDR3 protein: CASSVGWAKNIQYF
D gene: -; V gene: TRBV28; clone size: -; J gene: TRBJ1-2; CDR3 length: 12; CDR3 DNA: TGTGCCAGCAGTCGGGGGATCTATGGCTACACCTTC; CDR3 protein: CASSRGIYGYTF
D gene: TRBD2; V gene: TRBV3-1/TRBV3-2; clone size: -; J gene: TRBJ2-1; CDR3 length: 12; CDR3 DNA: TGTGCCAGCAGCCCCTCCCGCGGGGGGCAGTTCTTC; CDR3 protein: CASSPSRGGQFF
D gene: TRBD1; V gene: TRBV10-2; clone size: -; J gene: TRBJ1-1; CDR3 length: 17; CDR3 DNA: TGCGCCAGCATCCTCAGCGCGCCGGGACAGGGGGCCACTGAAGCTTTCTTT; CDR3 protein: CASILSAPGQGATEAFF
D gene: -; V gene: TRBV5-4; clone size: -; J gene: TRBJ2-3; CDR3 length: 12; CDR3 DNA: TGTGCCAGCAGGCGGGACGGGAACACGCAGTATTTT; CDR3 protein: CASRRDGNTQYF
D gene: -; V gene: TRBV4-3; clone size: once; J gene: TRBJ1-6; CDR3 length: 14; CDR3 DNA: TGCGCCAGCAGCCAAAATGAAGGGTCTTCACCCCTCCACTTT; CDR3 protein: CASSQNEGSSPLHF
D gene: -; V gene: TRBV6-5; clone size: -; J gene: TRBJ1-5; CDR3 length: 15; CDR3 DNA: TGTGCCAGCAGTTACTCAAGTGGGAGCAATCAGCCCCAGCATTTT; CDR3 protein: CASSYSSGSNQPQHF
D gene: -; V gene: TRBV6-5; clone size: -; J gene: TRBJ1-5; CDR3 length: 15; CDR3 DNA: TGTGCCAGCAGCCCGACGGGGTTGGGCAATCAGCCCCAGCATTTT; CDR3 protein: CASSPTGLGNQPQHF
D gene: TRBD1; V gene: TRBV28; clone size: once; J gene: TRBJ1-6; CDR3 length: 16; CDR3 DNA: TGTGCCAGCTTTACGACGGGACAGGGCTATAATTCACCCCTCCACTTT; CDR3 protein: CASFTTGQGYNSPLHF
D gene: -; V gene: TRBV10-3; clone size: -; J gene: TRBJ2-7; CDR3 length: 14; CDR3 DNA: TGTGCCATCAGTGGACAGGAGAGCTCCTACGAGCAGTACTTC; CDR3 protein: CAISGQESSYEQYF
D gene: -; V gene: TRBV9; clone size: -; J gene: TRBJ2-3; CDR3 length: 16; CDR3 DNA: TGTGCCAGCAGCGTAGATGGTGGCGCCGCCGCAGATACGCAGTATTTT; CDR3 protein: CASSVDGGAAADTQYF
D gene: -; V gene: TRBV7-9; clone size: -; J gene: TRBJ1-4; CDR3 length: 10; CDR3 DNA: TGTGCCAGCAGCGGGGAAAAACTGTTTTTT; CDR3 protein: CASSGEKLFF
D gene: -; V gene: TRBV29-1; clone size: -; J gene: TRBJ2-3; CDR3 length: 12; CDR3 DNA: TGCAGCGTTGTGGAGAGCACAGATACGCAGTATTTT; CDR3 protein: CSVVESTDTQYF
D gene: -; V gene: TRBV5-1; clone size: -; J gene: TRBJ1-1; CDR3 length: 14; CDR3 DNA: TGCGCCAGCAGCTTGGGGAATGTGAACACTGAAGCTTTCTTT; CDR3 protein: CASSLGNVNTEAFF
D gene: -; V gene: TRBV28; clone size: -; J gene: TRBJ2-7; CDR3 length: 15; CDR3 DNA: TGTGCCAGCAAAACAGGGGGGGGTAATTCCTACGAGCAGTACTTC; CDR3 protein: CASKTGGGNSYEQYF
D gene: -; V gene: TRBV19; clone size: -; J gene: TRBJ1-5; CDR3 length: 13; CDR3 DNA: TGTGCCAGTAGTATGATATCCAATCAGCCCCAGCATTTT; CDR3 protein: CASSMISNQPQHF
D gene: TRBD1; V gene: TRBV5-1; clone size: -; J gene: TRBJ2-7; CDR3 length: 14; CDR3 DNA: TGCGCCAGCAGCCCGGGACAGGGGGCAGACGAGCAGTACTTC; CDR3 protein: CASSPGQGADEQYF
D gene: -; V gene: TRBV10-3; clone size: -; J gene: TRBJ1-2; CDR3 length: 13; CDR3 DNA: TGTGCCATCAGTGGGACGGAAGGATATGGCTACACCTTC; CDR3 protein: CAISGTEGYGYTF
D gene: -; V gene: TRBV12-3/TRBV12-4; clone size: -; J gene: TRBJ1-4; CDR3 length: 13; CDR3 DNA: TGTGCCAGCAGTTTCGGTTCATGGGAAAAACTGTTTTTT; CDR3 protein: CASSFGSWEKLFF
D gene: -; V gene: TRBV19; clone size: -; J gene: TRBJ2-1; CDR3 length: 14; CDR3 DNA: TGTGCCAGTAGTATCCAGGGCTCCTACAATGAGCAGTTCTTC; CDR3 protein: CASSIQGSYNEQFF
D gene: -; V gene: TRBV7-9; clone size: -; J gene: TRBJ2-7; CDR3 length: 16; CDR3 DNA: TGTGCCAGCAGCGCCTCCTCGGGCCAGCAGACCTACGAGCAGTACTTC; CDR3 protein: CASSASSGQQTYEQYF
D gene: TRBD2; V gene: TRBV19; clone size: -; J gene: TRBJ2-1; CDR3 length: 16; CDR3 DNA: TGTGCCAGTAGTATCCTACTAGCGGGGGGGGACAATGAGCAGTTCTTC; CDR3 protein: CASSILLAGGDNEQFF
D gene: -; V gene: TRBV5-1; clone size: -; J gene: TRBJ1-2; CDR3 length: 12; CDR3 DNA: TGCGCCAGCAGCTCTTCAAGGTATGGCTACACCTTC; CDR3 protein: CASSSSRYGYTF
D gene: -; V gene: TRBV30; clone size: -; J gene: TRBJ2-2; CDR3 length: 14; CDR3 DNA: TGTGCCTGGAGTCTCCGCCAGACCGCCGGGGAGCTGTTTTTT; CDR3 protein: CAWSLRQTAGELFF
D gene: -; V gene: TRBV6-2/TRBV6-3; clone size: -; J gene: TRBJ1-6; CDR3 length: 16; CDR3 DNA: TGTGCCAGCAGTGTGCGGAGGGGGTCATTTGATTCACCCCTCCACTTT; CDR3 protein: CASSVRRGSFDSPLHF
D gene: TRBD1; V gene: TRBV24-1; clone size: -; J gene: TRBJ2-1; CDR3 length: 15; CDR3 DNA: TGTGCCACCAGTGATCCCGGGACAGGCTACAATGAGCAGTTCTTC; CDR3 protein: CATSDPGTGYNEQFF
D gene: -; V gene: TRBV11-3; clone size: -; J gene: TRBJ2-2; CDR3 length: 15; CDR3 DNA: TGTGCCAGCAGCTTAGAGGGACAACCCACCGGGGAGCTGTTTTTT; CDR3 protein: CASSLEGQPTGELFF
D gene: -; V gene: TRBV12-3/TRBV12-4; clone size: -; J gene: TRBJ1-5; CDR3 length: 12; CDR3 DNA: TGTGCCAGCAGTTTGCTGGGTCAGCCCCAGCATTTT; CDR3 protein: CASSLLGQPQHF
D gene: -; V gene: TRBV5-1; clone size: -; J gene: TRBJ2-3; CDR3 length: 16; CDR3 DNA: TGCGCCAGCAGCTTGGCCACGGGAAAGGTTTCAGATACGCAGTATTTT; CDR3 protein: CASSLATGKVSDTQYF
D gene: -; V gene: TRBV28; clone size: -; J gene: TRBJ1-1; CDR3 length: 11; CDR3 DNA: TGTGCCAGCAGCCTCTACACTGAAGCTTTCTTT; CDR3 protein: CASSLYTEAFF
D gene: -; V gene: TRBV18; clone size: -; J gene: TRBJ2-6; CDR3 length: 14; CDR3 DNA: TGTGCCAGCTCATCCTACTCTGGGGCCAACGTCCTGACTTTC; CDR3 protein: CASSSYSGANVLTF
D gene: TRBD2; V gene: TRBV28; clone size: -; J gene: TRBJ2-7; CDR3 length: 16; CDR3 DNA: TGTGCCAGCAGTTTATCTACTAGCGGGAGCTCCTACGAGCAGTACTTC; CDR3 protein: CASSLSTSGSSYEQYF